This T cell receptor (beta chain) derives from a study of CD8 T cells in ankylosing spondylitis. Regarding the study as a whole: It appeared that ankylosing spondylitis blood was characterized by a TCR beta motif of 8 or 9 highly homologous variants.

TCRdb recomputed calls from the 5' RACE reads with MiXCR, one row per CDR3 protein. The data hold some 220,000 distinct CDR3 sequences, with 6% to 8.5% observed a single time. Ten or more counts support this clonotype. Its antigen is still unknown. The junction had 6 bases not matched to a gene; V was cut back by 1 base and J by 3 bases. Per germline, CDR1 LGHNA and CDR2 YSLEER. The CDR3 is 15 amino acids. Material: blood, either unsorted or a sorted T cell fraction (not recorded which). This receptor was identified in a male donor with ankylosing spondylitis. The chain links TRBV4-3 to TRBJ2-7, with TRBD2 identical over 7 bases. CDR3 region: CASSQVAGLVYEQYF. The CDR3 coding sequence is TGCGCCAGCAGCCAAGTGGCTGGACTAGTCTACGAGCAGTACTTC.